The next 23 T cell receptor beta chains were all read from a single sample in a study of blood T cell repertoires in COVID-19. The table came from immunoSEQ multiplex PCR; TCRdb's copy has only in-frame clones and leaves some out. This sample has about 280,000 clones, with just under 90% found just once. The sequenced material came from PBMCs or T cells enriched from blood (not recorded which). All receptors come from a woman aged 55-70 years who had recovered from COVID-19.

Remarks on this clone: The sample carries other DNA sequences with the same CDR3. CDR3 DNA: TGTGCCAGCACCCAGGGTACTGGAAACACCATATATTTT. This translates into CASTQGTGNTIYF. The chain employs TRBV6-5 and TRBJ1-3; tentative D call: TRBD1 (5 bases). V was trimmed by 7 bases and J by 2 bases, leaving 9 bases between them. The CDR3 covers 13 residues. CDR1 MNHEY and CDR2 SVGAGI come from the germline V gene.

The chain employs TRBV3-1 (or the pseudogene TRBV3-2) and TRBJ2-2; 15 bases map to TRBD2. The V and J ends lost 8 bases and 6 bases, in that order; junction bases with no gene match: 7. CDR1 is LGHDT, CDR2 YNNKEL, per germline (reference sequence). This CDR3 contains 16 residues. CDR3 residues: CASGGLAGGWAGELFF. CDR3 sequence (DNA): TGTGCCAGCGGGGGACTAGCGGGAGGTTGGGCCGGGGAGCTGTTTTTT.

The chain carries TRBV28 and TRBJ2-7; 9 bases line up with TRBD1. J lost 1 base, V lost 6 bases, and 7 bases had no gene match. In germline, CDR1 is MDHEN, CDR2 SYDVKM. The CDR3 sequence is 15 residues long. CDR3 sequence (DNA): TGTGCCAGCAGGCTCCGGGACAGGGTGTCCTACGAGCAGTACTTC. Its translation: CASRLRDRVSYEQYF.

The chain carries TRBV4-2 and TRBJ2-3, with D perhaps matching TRBD2 (6 bases). Germline V CDR1 and CDR2: LGHNA, YNFKEQ. With 2 bases removed from V and 3 bases from J, the gap between germline ends came to 15 bases. This CDR3 contains 16 residues. As DNA, the CDR3 is TGTGCCAGCAGCCAAAACCGGGAGCATTTAACAGATACGCAGTATTTT. It translates to CASSQNREHLTDTQYF.

V and J are TRBV11-2 and TRBJ1-1; 8 bases align to TRBD1. Germline V CDR1 and CDR2: SGHAT, FQNNGV. Losses at the gene ends were 4 bases for V and 2 bases for J; bases not matched to a gene: 6. The CDR3 is 15 amino acids. Here the CDR3 reads CASSSIQGANTEAFF. Written as DNA, the CDR3 is TGTGCCAGCAGCTCCATCCAGGGGGCAAACACTGAAGCTTTCTTT.

This clone was seen a single time. The chain is built from TRBV14 and TRBJ1-1; TRBD1 is a possible D gene (5 bases). V was pared by 1 base and J by 1 base, with 13 bases between. The germline V gene encodes CDR1 SGHDN and CDR2 FVKESK. The CDR3 consists of 16 residues. CDR3 in DNA: TGTGCCAGCAGCCAAGGTAGGACAACCTCGAACACTGAAGCTTTCTTT. Amino acids: CASSQGRTTSNTEAFF.

The V and J genes are TRBV30 and TRBJ1-4; 9 bases are shared with TRBD1. With 8 bases clipped from V and 5 bases from J, the junction kept 12 bases outside the gene matches. Per germline, CDR1 GTSNPN and CDR2 SVGIG (reference sequence). This CDR3 contains 15 residues. CDR3 sequence (DNA): TGTGCCGGCCCCCCTCCGGACAGGGGAAATGAAAAACTGTTTTTT. It is translated as CAGPPPDRGNEKLFF.

The rearrangement links TRBV10-3 to TRBJ2-1, with 8 positions matching TRBD2. Germline-derived CDR1 and CDR2 are ENHRY and SYGVKD. Losses at the gene ends were 6 bases for V and 6 bases for J; bases not matched to a gene: 10. The CDR3 has 15 residues. The CDR3 region is CAISSGTSYGNEQFF. In DNA form, the CDR3 reads TGTGCCATCAGCTCAGGGACTAGTTACGGCAATGAGCAGTTCTTC.

The V and J genes are TRBV29-1 and TRBJ2-2; TRBD2 agrees at 10 bases. The CDR3 loop spans 15 amino acids. The V and J ends lost 4 bases and 5 bases, in that order; junction bases with no gene match: 7. Germline V gene data show CDR1 as SQVTM and CDR2 as ANQGSEA. The CDR3 protein is CSVGGALAGTGELFF. As DNA, the CDR3 is TGCAGCGTTGGCGGGGCACTAGCGGGAACCGGGGAGCTGTTTTTT.

The chain joins TRBV28 to TRBJ2-5; 10 nucleotides match TRBD1. Germline CDR1 is MDHEN and CDR2 is SYDVKM. The CDR3 consists of 16 residues. Losses at the gene ends were 4 bases for V and 5 bases for J; bases not matched to a gene: 10. Written as DNA, the CDR3 is TGTGCCAGCAGTTCTCCCGGGACAGGGGCGCTGGAGACCCAGTACTTC. As protein: CASSSPGTGALETQYF.

This chain connects TRBV6-2 or TRBV6-3 to TRBJ1-2; 9 positions match TRBD1. With 4 bases clipped from V and 2 bases from J, the junction kept 2 bases outside the gene matches. Per the germline V gene, CDR1 is MNHEY and CDR2 is SVGEGT. The CDR3 extends over 14 amino acids. DNA of the CDR3: TGTGCCAGCAGTTTAGGACAGGGGAACTATGGCTACACCTTC. Encoded protein: CASSLGQGNYGYTF.

This chain uses TRBV5-6 with TRBJ2-2; 12 positions match TRBD2. The CDR3 is 14 amino acids. CDR1 SGHDT and CDR2 YYEEEE come from the germline V gene. Trimming at V came to 7 bases and at J to 5 bases, leaving 3 bases not matched to a gene. The CDR3 DNA follows: TGTGCCAGCCTAGCGGGAGGGGTAACCGGGGAGCTGTTTTTT. Translation: CASLAGGVTGELFF.

This clone appeared a single time. The V and J genes are TRBV5-6 and TRBJ1-2, with TRBD1 identical over 8 bases. This CDR3 is built from 13 residues. V was clipped by 4 bases and J by 7 bases; unmatched bases: 6. In germline, CDR1 is SGHDT, CDR2 YYEEEE. This CDR3 is CASSMTGAGGYTF. The CDR3 coding sequence is TGTGCCAGCAGCATGACAGGGGCGGGTGGCTACACCTTC.

V is TRBV12-3 or TRBV12-4 and J is TRBJ2-1; a possible D gene is TRBD2 (5 bases). Trimming cost V 4 bases and J 7 bases, with 8 bases left between them. The CDR3 contains 12 residues. CDR3 sequence: CASSYGVNEQFF. In nucleotides, the CDR3 is TGTGCCAGCAGTTACGGGGTTAATGAGCAGTTCTTC.

The chain has TRBV3-1 (or the pseudogene TRBV3-2) and TRBJ2-5; the match to TRBD1 covers 10 bases. V shed 4 bases and J 3 bases; nucleotides not matched to a gene: 5. Germline V gives CDR1 LGHDT, CDR2 YNNKEL (reference sequence). This CDR3 has 15 amino acids. This CDR3 is CASSPWTGGKETQYF. The CDR3 DNA reads as TGTGCCAGCAGCCCGTGGACAGGGGGGAAAGAGACCCAGTACTTC.

The chain is built from TRBV6-1 and TRBJ2-2; TRBD2 aligns across 10 bases. The trim removed 3 bases at V and 5 bases at J, leaving 6 bases unmatched. Germline CDR1 MNHNS, CDR2 SASEGT. This CDR3 has 16 residues. CDR3 residues: CASSEVVAGGTGELFF. Written as DNA, the CDR3 is TGTGCCAGCAGTGAGGTAGTAGCGGGGGGAACCGGGGAGCTGTTTTTT.

V and J are TRBV20-1 and TRBJ1-1; no clear D. CDR1 DFQATT and CDR2 SNEGSKA come from the germline V gene (reference sequence). The CDR3 has 14 amino acids. V dropped 3 bases and J dropped 0 bases, with 11 bases sitting between them. CDR3 sequence (DNA): TGCAGTGCTAGTATCGGGTCCCTGAACACTGAAGCTTTCTTT. Translation: CSASIGSLNTEAFF.

The chain combines TRBV7-2 with TRBJ1-1; D possibly corresponds to TRBD1 (5 bases). CDR3 size: 14 residues. Trimming pared 3 bases from V and 5 bases from J, leaving 13 bases between. In germline, CDR1 is SGHTA, CDR2 FQGNSA. The CDR3 DNA reads TGTGCCAGCAGCTTTGCGACAGCTTCTACTGAAGCTTTCTTT. Protein sequence: CASSFATASTEAFF.

This clone appeared once. This sequence joins TRBV28 and TRBJ2-3; D might be TRBD2 (6 bases). CDR1 MDHEN and CDR2 SYDVKM come from the germline V gene. The CDR3 is 15 amino acids. Trimming pared 2 bases from V and 2 bases from J, leaving 11 bases between. The CDR3 is CASSLRAGNTDTQYF. CDR3 DNA: TGTGCCAGCAGTTTACGGGCGGGGAACACAGATACGCAGTATTTT.

This rearrangement joins TRBV11-3 to TRBJ1-1; D call uncertain. The germline V gene has CDR1 SGHNT and CDR2 YENEEA. Trimming shortened V by 2 bases and J by 1 base, and 5 bases separated the two germline ends. The CDR3 spans 13 residues. The CDR3 coding sequence is TGTGCCAGCAGCTTATCGGGGAACACTGAAGCTTTCTTT. Translated, it gives CASSLSGNTEAFF. The variable domain in full, completed from reference TRBV11-3 and TRBJ1-1, reads EAGVVQSPRYKIIEKKQPVAFWCNPISGHNTLYWYLQNLGQGPELLIRYENEEAVDDSQLPKDRFSAERLKGVDSTLKIQPAELGDSAVYLCASSLSGNTEAFFGQGTRLTVV.

This clone was observed a handful of times. J is TRBJ1-6 and V is TRBV3-1 (or the pseudogene TRBV3-2), with D hard to call. The V gene lost 4 bases and the J gene lost 6 bases, with 10 bases spanning the gap. CDR1 LGHDT and CDR2 YNNKEL come from the germline V gene (reference sequence). The CDR3 contains 14 residues. This chain's CDR3 is CASSPTTLNSPLHF. CDR3 bases: TGTGCCAGCAGCCCCACTACCCTTAATTCACCCCTCCACTTT.

The chain uses TRBV10-1 and TRBJ2-3; 8 positions match TRBD2. The J segment lost 4 bases and the V segment lost 1 base, leaving 10 bases of the junction unmatched. From germline, CDR1 is WNHNN and CDR2 SYGVQD (reference sequence). The CDR3 contains 17 residues. CDR3 sequence: CASSEWTVSGDSDTQYF. The CDR3 coding sequence is TGCGCCAGCAGTGAGTGGACGGTTAGCGGGGATTCAGATACGCAGTATTTT.

The chain combines TRBV19 with TRBJ2-5, with D perhaps TRBD1 (8 bases). The CDR3 contains 15 residues. The germline V gene has CDR1 LNHDA and CDR2 SQIVND (reference sequence). V lost 10 bases and J 5 bases, leaving 23 bases between the germline ends. CDR3 sequence (DNA): TGTGCCACCCAGTGGGGGGGACAGGAGACGGAGACCCAGTACTTC. Its protein product is CATQWGGQETETQYF. The variable domain in full, with the rest retrieved from reference TRBV19 and TRBJ2-5, is DGGITQSPKYLFRKEGQNVTLSCEQNLNHDAMYWYRQDPGQGLRLIYYSQIVNDFQKGDIAEGYSVSREKKESFPLTVTSAQKNPTAFYLCATQWGGQETETQYFGPGTRLLVL.